The clone carrying this T cell receptor (beta chain) occurred many times. These data belong to a study of T-cell reconstitution after alpha-beta-depleted transplantation in children. The authors prepared the TCRbeta library with unique molecular identifiers. TCRdb used MiXCR to reprocess the PCR reads, holding one entry per CDR3 protein. The table lists around 580,000 distinct CDR3 sequences, roughly 23% of them singletons. The CDR3 sequence is 16 residues long. The V end lost 1 base, the J end lost 1 base, and 11 bases lay between the germline ends. The germline V gene encodes CDR1 MNHEY and CDR2 SMNVEV (reference sequence).

The sample here was PBMCs, mostly from graft donor cells, taken 360 days after TCRalphabeta/CD19-depleted stem cell transplant. The chain is built from TRBV27 and TRBJ2-4, with D perhaps TRBD2 (5 bases). This TCR was recovered from a boy less than two years old who had a stem cell transplant for acute myeloid leukemia, so the T cells may come from the graft donor. CDR3 sequence: CASSLWAGLAKNIQYF. In DNA form, the CDR3 reads TGTGCCAGCAGTTTATGGGCGGGCCTTGCCAAAAACATTCAGTACTTC.